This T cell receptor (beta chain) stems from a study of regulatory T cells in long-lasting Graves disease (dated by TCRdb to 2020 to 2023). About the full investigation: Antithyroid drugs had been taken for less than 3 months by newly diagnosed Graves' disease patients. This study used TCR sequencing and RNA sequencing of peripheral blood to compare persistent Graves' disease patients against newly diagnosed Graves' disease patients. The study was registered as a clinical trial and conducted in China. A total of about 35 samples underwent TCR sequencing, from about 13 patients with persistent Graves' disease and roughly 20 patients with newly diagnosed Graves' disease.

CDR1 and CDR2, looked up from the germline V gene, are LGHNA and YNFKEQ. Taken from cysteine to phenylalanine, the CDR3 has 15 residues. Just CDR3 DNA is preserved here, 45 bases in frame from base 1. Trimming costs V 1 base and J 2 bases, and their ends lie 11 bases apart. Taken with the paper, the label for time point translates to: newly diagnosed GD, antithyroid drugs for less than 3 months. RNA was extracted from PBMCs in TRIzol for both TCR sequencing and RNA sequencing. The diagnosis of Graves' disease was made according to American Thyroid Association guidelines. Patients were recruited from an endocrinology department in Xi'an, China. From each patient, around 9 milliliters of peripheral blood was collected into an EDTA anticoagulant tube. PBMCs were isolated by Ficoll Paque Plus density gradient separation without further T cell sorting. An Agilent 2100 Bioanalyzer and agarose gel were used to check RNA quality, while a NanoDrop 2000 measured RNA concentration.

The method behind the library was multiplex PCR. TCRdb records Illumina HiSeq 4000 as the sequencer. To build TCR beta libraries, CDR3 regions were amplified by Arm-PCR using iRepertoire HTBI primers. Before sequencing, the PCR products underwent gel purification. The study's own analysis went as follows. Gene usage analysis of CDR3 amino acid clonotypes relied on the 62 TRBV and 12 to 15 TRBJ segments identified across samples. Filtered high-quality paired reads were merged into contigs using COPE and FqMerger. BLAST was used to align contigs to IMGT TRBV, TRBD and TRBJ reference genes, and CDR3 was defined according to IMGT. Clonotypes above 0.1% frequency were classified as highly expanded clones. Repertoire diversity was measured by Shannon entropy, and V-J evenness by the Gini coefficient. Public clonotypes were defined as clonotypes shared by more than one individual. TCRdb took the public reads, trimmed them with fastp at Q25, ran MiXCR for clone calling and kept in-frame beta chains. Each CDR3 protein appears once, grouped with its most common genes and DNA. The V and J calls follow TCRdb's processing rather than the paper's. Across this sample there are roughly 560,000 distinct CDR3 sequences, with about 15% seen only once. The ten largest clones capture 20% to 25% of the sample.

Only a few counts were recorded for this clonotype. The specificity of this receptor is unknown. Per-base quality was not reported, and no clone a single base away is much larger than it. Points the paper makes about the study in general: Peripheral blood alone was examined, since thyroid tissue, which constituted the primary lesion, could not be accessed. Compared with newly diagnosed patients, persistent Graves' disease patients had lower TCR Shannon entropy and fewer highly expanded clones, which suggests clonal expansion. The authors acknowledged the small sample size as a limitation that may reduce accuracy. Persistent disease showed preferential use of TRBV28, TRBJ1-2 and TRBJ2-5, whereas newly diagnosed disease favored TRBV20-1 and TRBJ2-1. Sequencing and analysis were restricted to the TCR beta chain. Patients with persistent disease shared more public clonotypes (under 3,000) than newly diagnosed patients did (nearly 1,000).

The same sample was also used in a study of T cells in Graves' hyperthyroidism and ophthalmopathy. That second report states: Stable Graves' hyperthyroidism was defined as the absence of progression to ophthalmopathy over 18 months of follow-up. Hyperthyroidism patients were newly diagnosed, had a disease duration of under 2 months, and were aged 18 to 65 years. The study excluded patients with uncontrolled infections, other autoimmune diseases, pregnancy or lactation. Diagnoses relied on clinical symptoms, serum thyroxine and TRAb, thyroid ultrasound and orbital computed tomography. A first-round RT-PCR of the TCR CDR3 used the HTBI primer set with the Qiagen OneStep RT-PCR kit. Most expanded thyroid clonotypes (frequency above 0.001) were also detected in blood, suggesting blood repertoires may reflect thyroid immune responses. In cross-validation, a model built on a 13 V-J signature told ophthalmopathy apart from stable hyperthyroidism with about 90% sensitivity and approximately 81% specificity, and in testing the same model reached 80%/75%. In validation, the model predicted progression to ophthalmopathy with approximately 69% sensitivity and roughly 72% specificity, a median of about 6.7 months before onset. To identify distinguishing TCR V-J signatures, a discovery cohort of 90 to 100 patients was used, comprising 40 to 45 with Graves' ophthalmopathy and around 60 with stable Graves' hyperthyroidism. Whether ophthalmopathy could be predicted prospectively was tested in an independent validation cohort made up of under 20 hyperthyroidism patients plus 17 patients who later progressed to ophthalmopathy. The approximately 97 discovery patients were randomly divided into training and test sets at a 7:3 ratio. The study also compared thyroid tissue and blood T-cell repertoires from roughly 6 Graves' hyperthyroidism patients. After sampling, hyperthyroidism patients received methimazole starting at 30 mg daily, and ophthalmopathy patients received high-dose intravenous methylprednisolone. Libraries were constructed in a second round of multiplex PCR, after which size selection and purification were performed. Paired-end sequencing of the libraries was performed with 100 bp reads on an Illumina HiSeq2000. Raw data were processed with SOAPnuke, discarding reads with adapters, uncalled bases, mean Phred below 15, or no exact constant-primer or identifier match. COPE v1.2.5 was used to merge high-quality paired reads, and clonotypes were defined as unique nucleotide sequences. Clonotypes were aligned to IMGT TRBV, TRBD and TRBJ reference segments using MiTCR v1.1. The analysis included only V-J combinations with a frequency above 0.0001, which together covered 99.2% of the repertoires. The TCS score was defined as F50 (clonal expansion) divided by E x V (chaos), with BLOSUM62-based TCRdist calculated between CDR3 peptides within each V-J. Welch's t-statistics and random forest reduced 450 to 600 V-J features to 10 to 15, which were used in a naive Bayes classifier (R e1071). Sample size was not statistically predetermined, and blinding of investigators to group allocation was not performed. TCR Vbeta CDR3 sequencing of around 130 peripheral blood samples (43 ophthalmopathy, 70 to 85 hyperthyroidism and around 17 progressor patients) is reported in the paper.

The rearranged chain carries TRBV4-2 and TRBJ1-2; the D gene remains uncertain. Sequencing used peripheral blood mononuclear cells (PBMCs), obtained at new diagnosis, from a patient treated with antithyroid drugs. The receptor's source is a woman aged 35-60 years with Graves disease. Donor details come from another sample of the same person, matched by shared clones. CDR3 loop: CASSQGPGGNYGYTF. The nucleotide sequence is TGTGCCAGCAGCCAAGGGCCAGGTGGAAACTATGGCTACACCTTC.